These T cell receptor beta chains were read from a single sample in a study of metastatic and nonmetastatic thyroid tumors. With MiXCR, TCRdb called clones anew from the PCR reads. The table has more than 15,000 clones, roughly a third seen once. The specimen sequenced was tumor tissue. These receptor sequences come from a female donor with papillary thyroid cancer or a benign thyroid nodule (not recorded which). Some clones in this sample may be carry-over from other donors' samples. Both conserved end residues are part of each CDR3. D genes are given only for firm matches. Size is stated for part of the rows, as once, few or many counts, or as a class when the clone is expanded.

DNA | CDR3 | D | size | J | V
TGTGCCAGCAGGGACTCCACAGATACGCAGTATTTT | CASRDSTDTQYF | - | medium-sized | TRBJ2-3 | TRBV6-1
TGTGCCAGCAGCTCGCGACGGGGGGACACCGGGGAGCTGTTTTTT | CASSSRRGDTGELFF | TRBD2 | once | TRBJ2-2 | TRBV7-6
TGTGCCAGCAGCTTAACACAAAATCAGCCCCAGCATTTT | CASSLTQNQPQHF | - | medium-sized | TRBJ1-5 | TRBV7-2
TGTGCCAGCAGCTTGGGCAGGGATTATAATTCACCCCTCCACTTT | CASSLGRDYNSPLHF | - | many | TRBJ1-6 | TRBV5-4
TGTGCCAGCAGCTTAGGGAATCCCGAGCAGTACTTC | CASSLGNPEQYF | - | - | TRBJ2-7 | TRBV7-8
TGTGCCAGCAGAACGACAGGCGTCTATGGCTACACCTTC | CASRTTGVYGYTF | - | few | TRBJ1-2 | TRBV6-1
TGCAGCGGAGTTGTGACGGGAAACACCATATATTTT | CSGVVTGNTIYF | - | - | TRBJ1-3 | TRBV29-1
TGTGCCAGCAGAATACAGGGAACGAATTCACCCCTCCACTTT | CASRIQGTNSPLHF | - | - | TRBJ1-6 | TRBV28
TGTGCCAGCAGCCCCGGGTCCCTAAGTAGTGGCTACACCTTC | CASSPGSLSSGYTF | - | - | TRBJ1-2 | TRBV3-1
TGTGCCAGCAGCAAGAAACCGGGACAGGCTGCGTCCGAGCAGTACTTC | CASSKKPGQAASEQYF | TRBD1 | - | TRBJ2-7 | TRBV6-1
TGTGCCAGCAGGCAGGGGGCGGGGGGGAGGACCGGGGAGCTGTTTTTT | CASRQGAGGRTGELFF | - | many | TRBJ2-2 | TRBV12-3/TRBV12-4
TGTGCCAGCAGTGAAGGCTCTAGCGGGTCCTCCGAGCAGTACTTC | CASSEGSSGSSEQYF | TRBD2 | - | TRBJ2-7 | TRBV6-1
TGTGCCAGCAGTGAACCTTTGGATTCGGCGGGCGAGCAGTACTTC | CASSEPLDSAGEQYF | - | few | TRBJ2-7 | TRBV6-1
TGTGCCAGCAGCACCGACAGGGGGCGTTACGGTGAGCAGTTCTTC | CASSTDRGRYGEQFF | TRBD1 | medium-sized | TRBJ2-1 | TRBV2
TGTGCCAGCAGCGTAGACTTCGGGCACCTTAACTATGGCTACACCTTC | CASSVDFGHLNYGYTF | - | medium-sized | TRBJ1-2 | TRBV9
TGTGCCAGCTCACCACACAATGAGCAGTTCTTC | CASSPHNEQFF | - | medium-sized | TRBJ2-1 | TRBV18
TGTGCCAGCAGCCAAGGGCAGGGAGACTACGAGCAGTACTTC | CASSQGQGDYEQYF | - | - | TRBJ2-7 | TRBV3-1
TGTGCCAGCAAGGTCGAGGCGGTCCCCTTTTGGGCCCAGTACTTC | CASKVEAVPFWAQYF | - | medium-sized | TRBJ2-5 | TRBV2
TGTGCCAGCAGCCAAGTTAGCGGGGGGGGCACCGGGGAGCTGTTTTTT | CASSQVSGGGTGELFF | TRBD2 | many | TRBJ2-2 | TRBV4-2
TGTGCCTGGAGTGTCAGGAGCTACGAGCAGTACTTC | CAWSVRSYEQYF | - | many | TRBJ2-7 | TRBV30
TGTGCCAGCAGCTTGGCCCCATCGGTTGTAGAGCAGTACTTC | CASSLAPSVVEQYF | - | medium-sized | TRBJ2-7 | TRBV5-6
TGCGCCAGCAGCCTTGGCGGGACAGGCTCCATCTATGGCTACACCTTC | CASSLGGTGSIYGYTF | TRBD1 | - | TRBJ1-2 | TRBV4-1
TGTGCCAGCACCGGGGCGCGGGAGCAGTACTTC | CASTGAREQYF | - | - | TRBJ2-7 | TRBV6-1
TGTGCCAGCAGTTTCACTCAGGACGGAGTCTATGGCTACACCTTC | CASSFTQDGVYGYTF | - | medium-sized | TRBJ1-2 | TRBV6-2/TRBV6-3
TGTGCCAGCAGTTTTCACCAATCACCCCTCCACTTT | CASSFHQSPLHF | - | - | TRBJ1-6 | TRBV12-3/TRBV12-4
TGTGCCAGCAGCTTAGAGGGACTCCCCAATCAGCCCCAGCATTTT | CASSLEGLPNQPQHF | - | - | TRBJ1-5 | TRBV11-2
TGTGCCAGCAGGGGGGACAGAAACAATGAAAAACTGTTTTTT | CASRGDRNNEKLFF | TRBD1 | many | TRBJ1-4 | TRBV12-3/TRBV12-4
TGTGCCAGCAGTTCACCAACCGGGACAGGGAACACCGGGGAGCTGTTTTTT | CASSSPTGTGNTGELFF | TRBD1 | - | TRBJ2-2 | TRBV12-3/TRBV12-4
TGTGCCACCAGCAGAGGAGTCGACTCCACAGATACGCAGTATTTT | CATSRGVDSTDTQYF | - | - | TRBJ2-3 | TRBV15
TGTGCCAGCAGCCCACGAGGACAGTTTGCTTTCTTT | CASSPRGQFAFF | - | many | TRBJ1-1 | TRBV5-6
TGTGCCAGCAGCCCCGGGACCCGCCTCGATGAGCAGTTCTTC | CASSPGTRLDEQFF | - | - | TRBJ2-1 | TRBV11-3
TGTGCCAGCAGCAAACCAGCATTTAGCGGGGCGGGGGGAGAGACCCAGTACTTC | CASSKPAFSGAGGETQYF | TRBD2 | many | TRBJ2-5 | TRBV7-2
TGCGCCAGCAGCCCCGGGGGCGCGAGCGGGGAGCTGTTTTTT | CASSPGGASGELFF | - | - | TRBJ2-2 | TRBV5-1
TGCAGTGCTAGCGTGCCGGAGTCCCCTAAGTTTGGCTTCACCTTC | CSASVPESPKFGFTF | - | - | TRBJ1-2 | TRBV20-1
TGCAGTGCTAGAGATGGCAAGACAGACACCGGGGAGCTGTTTTTT | CSARDGKTDTGELFF | - | - | TRBJ2-2 | TRBV20-1
TGTGCCTGGGCCCGGACAGGGATCTACGAGCAGTACTTC | CAWARTGIYEQYF | TRBD1 | - | TRBJ2-7 | TRBV30
TGTGCCAGCAGCGCAGAAACAGGGGGTGTGGGATCACCCCTCCACTTT | CASSAETGGVGSPLHF | TRBD1 | medium-sized | TRBJ1-6 | TRBV7-9
TGTGCCAGCAGTTACTGGACCAATCGGGTGAACACTGAAGCTTTCTTT | CASSYWTNRVNTEAFF | - | - | TRBJ1-1 | TRBV6-8
TGTGCCACCAGCAGGGACAGGGGGGATCAGCCCCAGCATTTT | CATSRDRGDQPQHF | TRBD1 | - | TRBJ1-5 | TRBV15
TGTGCCACCAGTGATTCTGGGACAGTCTACAATGAGCAGTTCTTC | CATSDSGTVYNEQFF | TRBD1 | medium-sized | TRBJ2-1 | TRBV24-1
TGCGCCAGCAGCTTGGGGGGTAATTCCTACGAGCAGTACTTC | CASSLGGNSYEQYF | - | medium-sized | TRBJ2-7 | TRBV5-1
TGTGCCTGGAGCAAGGGACTAGGTTACGAGCAGTACTTC | CAWSKGLGYEQYF | TRBD2 | - | TRBJ2-7 | TRBV30
TGTGCCAGTAGTATAAACAATCTGCGGGATGGCTACACCTTC | CASSINNLRDGYTF | - | few | TRBJ1-2 | TRBV19